Listed below are T cell receptor beta chains from one sample, sequenced in a study of regulatory T cells in long-lasting Graves disease. TCRdb called the multiplex PCR reads again in MiXCR, with one record for every CDR3 protein. The data contain roughly 500,000 distinct CDR3 sequences, less than 25% of them singletons. Sequenced here: peripheral blood mononuclear cells (PBMCs), sampled when the disease was refractory, from a patient treated with antithyroid drugs. These receptors were collected from a female donor with Graves disease. Each CDR3 is given with its conserved first and last residue. Fields, in order: CDR3 protein, CDR3 DNA, D gene, V gene, CDR3 length, clone size, J gene. A D gene is named only where the DNA matches it firmly. Size tells how often a clone was seen (once, few, many) or the class of an expanded clone, and some rows leave it out.

cdr3_aa: CASSLRTGGIYRYTF; cdr3_nt: TGTGCCAGCAGTTTACGGACAGGCGGAATATATCGCTACACCTTC; d_call: TRBD1; v_call: TRBV27; cdr3_length: 15; clone_size: many; j_call: TRBJ1-2
cdr3_aa: CASSLEGGIGELFF; cdr3_nt: TGCGCCAGCAGCTTGGAAGGGGGCATCGGGGAGCTGTTTTTT; d_call: TRBD1; v_call: TRBV5-1; cdr3_length: 14; clone_size: few; j_call: TRBJ2-2
cdr3_aa: CASSRDPTVSTEAFF; cdr3_nt: TGTGCCAGCTCACGGGACCCTACGGTGAGCACTGAAGCTTTCTTT; d_call: .; v_call: TRBV27; cdr3_length: 15; clone_size: few; j_call: TRBJ1-1
cdr3_aa: CASSRILGMSTNEKLFF; cdr3_nt: TGTGCCAGCAGCCGGATTTTAGGGATGTCAACTAATGAAAAACTGTTTTTT; d_call: .; v_call: TRBV3-1; cdr3_length: 17; clone_size: few; j_call: TRBJ1-4
cdr3_aa: CASSQDRVRAEAFF; cdr3_nt: TGTGCCAGCAGCCAAGACAGGGTTAGGGCTGAAGCTTTCTTT; d_call: .; v_call: TRBV3-1; cdr3_length: 14; clone_size: many; j_call: TRBJ1-1
cdr3_aa: CAISEDQGIYQPQHF; cdr3_nt: TGTGCCATCAGTGAGGACCAGGGGATCTATCAGCCCCAGCATTTT; d_call: .; v_call: TRBV10-3; cdr3_length: 15; clone_size: .; j_call: TRBJ1-5
cdr3_aa: CASSFPSSISVIGNEQFF; cdr3_nt: TGTGCCAGCAGCTTTCCTTCCTCCATAAGCGTAATTGGCAATGAGCAGTTCTTC; d_call: .; v_call: TRBV7-2; cdr3_length: 18; clone_size: .; j_call: TRBJ2-1
cdr3_aa: CAIRMHSGNTIYF; cdr3_nt: TGTGCCATCCGGATGCACTCTGGAAACACCATATATTTT; d_call: .; v_call: TRBV10-3; cdr3_length: 13; clone_size: few; j_call: TRBJ1-3
cdr3_aa: CSVGQGDNEAFF; cdr3_nt: TGCAGCGTTGGACAGGGGGATAATGAAGCTTTCTTT; d_call: TRBD1; v_call: TRBV29-1; cdr3_length: 12; clone_size: .; j_call: TRBJ1-1
cdr3_aa: CASSTGTGGNQPQHF; cdr3_nt: TGTGCCAGCAGCACCGGGACAGGGGGCAATCAGCCCCAGCATTTT; d_call: TRBD1; v_call: TRBV28; cdr3_length: 15; clone_size: many; j_call: TRBJ1-5
cdr3_aa: CASSVDLGVQYF; cdr3_nt: TGTGCCAGCAGTGTGGACCTAGGTGTGCAGTACTTC; d_call: .; v_call: TRBV6-1; cdr3_length: 12; clone_size: many; j_call: TRBJ2-7
cdr3_aa: CASSYMGLVEYF; cdr3_nt: TGTGCCAGCAGTTACATGGGACTAGTGGAGTACTTC; d_call: TRBD2; v_call: TRBV6-5; cdr3_length: 12; clone_size: many; j_call: TRBJ2-7
cdr3_aa: CASSLVDQETQYF; cdr3_nt: TGTGCCAGCAGTTTAGTGGACCAAGAGACCCAGTACTTC; d_call: .; v_call: TRBV28; cdr3_length: 13; clone_size: many; j_call: TRBJ2-5
cdr3_aa: CASSYPRGQGSTGELFF; cdr3_nt: TGTGCCAGCAGCTATCCTCGTGGACAGGGTAGTACCGGGGAGCTGTTTTTT; d_call: TRBD1; v_call: TRBV7-2; cdr3_length: 17; clone_size: .; j_call: TRBJ2-2
cdr3_aa: CSASSAYEQYF; cdr3_nt: TGCAGTGCTAGCTCTGCCTACGAGCAGTACTTC; d_call: .; v_call: TRBV20-1; cdr3_length: 11; clone_size: many; j_call: TRBJ2-7
cdr3_aa: CASSTNRGTGELFF; cdr3_nt: TGTGCCAGCAGTACCAACAGGGGCACCGGGGAGCTGTTTTTT; d_call: TRBD1; v_call: TRBV6-1; cdr3_length: 14; clone_size: many; j_call: TRBJ2-2
cdr3_aa: CASGPAGGEETQYF; cdr3_nt: TGTGCCAGCGGTCCAGCGGGAGGGGAAGAGACCCAGTACTTC; d_call: TRBD2; v_call: TRBV28; cdr3_length: 14; clone_size: many; j_call: TRBJ2-5
cdr3_aa: CASSLVAGGTSYEQYF; cdr3_nt: TGTGCCAGCAGCTTAGTGGCGGGAGGCACATCCTACGAGCAGTACTTC; d_call: TRBD2; v_call: TRBV7-2; cdr3_length: 16; clone_size: few; j_call: TRBJ2-7
cdr3_aa: CASSRGLDGYTF; cdr3_nt: TGTGCCAGCAGTCGAGGGTTGGATGGCTACACCTTC; d_call: .; v_call: TRBV6-1; cdr3_length: 12; clone_size: many; j_call: TRBJ1-2
cdr3_aa: CASSLLAGGFPDTQYF; cdr3_nt: TGTGCCAGCAGTTTATTGGCGGGAGGATTCCCAGATACGCAGTATTTT; d_call: TRBD2; v_call: TRBV28; cdr3_length: 16; clone_size: .; j_call: TRBJ2-3
cdr3_aa: CASSLGRLDFVGYTF; cdr3_nt: TGTGCCAGCAGCCTTGGACGGCTCGATTTTGTTGGCTACACCTTC; d_call: .; v_call: TRBV11-2; cdr3_length: 15; clone_size: few; j_call: TRBJ1-2
cdr3_aa: CASSPRTSGTYNEQFF; cdr3_nt: TGTGCCAGCAGCCCCCGGACTAGCGGGACTTACAATGAGCAGTTCTTC; d_call: TRBD2; v_call: TRBV9; cdr3_length: 16; clone_size: .; j_call: TRBJ2-1